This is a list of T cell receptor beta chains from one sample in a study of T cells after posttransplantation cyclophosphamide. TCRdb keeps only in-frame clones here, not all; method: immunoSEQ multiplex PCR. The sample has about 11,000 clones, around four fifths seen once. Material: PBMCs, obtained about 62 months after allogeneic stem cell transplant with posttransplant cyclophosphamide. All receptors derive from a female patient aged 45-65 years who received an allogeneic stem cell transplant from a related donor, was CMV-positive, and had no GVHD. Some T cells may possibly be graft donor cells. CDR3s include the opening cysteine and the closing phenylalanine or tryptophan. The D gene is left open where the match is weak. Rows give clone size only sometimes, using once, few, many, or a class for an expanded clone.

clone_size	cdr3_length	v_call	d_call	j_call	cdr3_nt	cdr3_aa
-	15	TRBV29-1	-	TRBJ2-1	TGCAGCGTAAAGGGGCCAATTGGCTCCTACAATGAGCAGTTCTTC	CSVKGPIGSYNEQFF
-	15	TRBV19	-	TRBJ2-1	TGTGCCAGTAACCTTATGCGGGACCCCCGGGGTGAGCAGTTCTTC	CASNLMRDPRGEQFF
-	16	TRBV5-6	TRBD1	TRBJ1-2	TGTGCCAGCAGCTTTGGGGGGGAAACAGGGGGAACTGGCTACACCTTC	CASSFGGETGGTGYTF
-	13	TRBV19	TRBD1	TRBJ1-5	TGTGCCACACGACAGGGCCGCAATCAGCCCCAGCATTTT	CATRQGRNQPQHF
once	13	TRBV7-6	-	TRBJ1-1	TGTGCCAGCAGCCTGACTGAGAACACTGAAGCTTTCTTT	CASSLTENTEAFF
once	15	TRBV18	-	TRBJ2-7	TGTGCCAGCTCACCACAAACAACAGTGTCCTACGAGCAGTACTTC	CASSPQTTVSYEQYF
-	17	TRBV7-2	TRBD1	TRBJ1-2	TGTGCCAGCAGCTTAGATCCGAACGCCAGGGGGCTGGGGGGCTACACCTTC	CASSLDPNARGLGGYTF
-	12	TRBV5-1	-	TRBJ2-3	TGCGCCAGCAGCTCGGGCACAGATACGCAGTATTTT	CASSSGTDTQYF
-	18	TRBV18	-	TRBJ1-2	TGTGCCAGCTCACGCAACGAGGATCGAGACAGGCCCCTTCGGGGCTACACCTTC	CASSRNEDRDRPLRGYTF
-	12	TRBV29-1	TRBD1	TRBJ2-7	TGCAGCGTTGACAGGACAGGGGACGAGCAGTACTTC	CSVDRTGDEQYF
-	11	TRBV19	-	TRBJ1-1	TGTGCCAGTAGGACTATAAATGAAGCTTTCTTT	CASRTINEAFF
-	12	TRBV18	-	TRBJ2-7	TGTGCCAGCTCACCAACCCAGGGAGGGCAGTACTTC	CASSPTQGGQYF
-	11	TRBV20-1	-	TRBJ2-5	TGCAGTCGGACAGCAAGAGAGACCCAGTACTTC	CSRTARETQYF
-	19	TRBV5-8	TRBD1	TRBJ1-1	TGTGCCAGCAGCTTGGGTCCGGGACAGGGGGTAAGGATGAACACTGAAGCTTTCTTT	CASSLGPGQGVRMNTEAFF
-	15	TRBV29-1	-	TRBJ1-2	TGCAGCGTTGAGCGGGTCCGAACCTCCCTTTATGGCTACACCTTC	CSVERVRTSLYGYTF
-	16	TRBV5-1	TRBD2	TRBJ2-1	TGCGCCAGCAGCCCTCTGGGAGCGGGAGAGGGGGGTGAGCAGTTCTTC	CASSPLGAGEGGEQFF
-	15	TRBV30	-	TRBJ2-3	TGTGCCTGGAAGAGACTCATCGCCCCGGTGGATACGCAGTATTTT	CAWKRLIAPVDTQYF
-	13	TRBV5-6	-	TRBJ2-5	TGTGCCAGCAGCTTAGGGGTCCAAGAGACCCAGTACTTC	CASSLGVQETQYF
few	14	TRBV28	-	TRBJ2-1	TGTGCCAGCAGCCTCCGCCGACGGGACAATGAGCAGTTCTTC	CASSLRRRDNEQFF
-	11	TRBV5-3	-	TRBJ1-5	TGTGCCAGAAGCCGGGGGCAGCCCCAGCATTTT	CARSRGQPQHF
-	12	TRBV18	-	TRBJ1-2	TGTGCCAGCTCACGGGCAGGCGATAAATACACCTTC	CASSRAGDKYTF
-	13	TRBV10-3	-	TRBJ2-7	TGTGCCACCGCGGGACGGCTCTCCTACGAGCAGTACTTC	CATAGRLSYEQYF
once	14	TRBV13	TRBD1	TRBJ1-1	TGTGCCAGCAGCCGAGAAGGGGGCTGGGGTGAAGCTTTCTTT	CASSREGGWGEAFF
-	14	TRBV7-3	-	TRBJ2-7	TGTGCCAGCAGCTTAAGCACTAGTTCCGCCGAGCAGTACTTC	CASSLSTSSAEQYF
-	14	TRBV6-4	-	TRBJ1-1	TGTGCCAGCAGTGAATCGGCGGCGAACACTGAAGCTTTCTTT	CASSESAANTEAFF
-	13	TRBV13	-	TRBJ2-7	TGTGCCAGCAGCCTTTCCAGTCCCTACGAGCAGTACTTC	CASSLSSPYEQYF
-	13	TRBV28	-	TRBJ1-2	TGTGCCAGCAGTTTAGGGCAGAACTATGGCTACACCTTC	CASSLGQNYGYTF
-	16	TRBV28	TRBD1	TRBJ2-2	TGTGCCAGCAGCCTCCGGGACAGGGGGCGGACCGGGGAGCTGTTTTTT	CASSLRDRGRTGELFF
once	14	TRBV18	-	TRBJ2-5	TGTGCCAGCTCACCAAATGGAGACAGACAGACCCAGTACTTC	CASSPNGDRQTQYF
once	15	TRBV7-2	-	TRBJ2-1	TGTGCCAGCAGCTTAGCTCTGGACACTTACAATGAGCAGTTCTTC	CASSLALDTYNEQFF
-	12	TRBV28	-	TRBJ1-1	TGTGCCAGCAGTGCCAGGACAGAAAAAGCTTTCTTT	CASSARTEKAFF
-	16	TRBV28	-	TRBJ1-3	TGTGCCAGCAGTCAACCTACGGGATACTCTGGAAACACCATATATTTT	CASSQPTGYSGNTIYF
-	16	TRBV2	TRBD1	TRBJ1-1	TGTGCCAGCAGCCCACCGGGACAGGGGCTGGGGACTGAAGCTTTCTTT	CASSPPGQGLGTEAFF
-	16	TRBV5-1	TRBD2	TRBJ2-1	TGCGCCAGCAGCTTTGCAGCGGGAGGGCCTAGTTTCGAGCAGTTCTTC	CASSFAAGGPSFEQFF
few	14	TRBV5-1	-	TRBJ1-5	TGCGCCAGCAGCTTACTAGGAGGCAATCAGCCCCAGCATTTT	CASSLLGGNQPQHF
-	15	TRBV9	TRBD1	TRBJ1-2	TGTGCCAGCAGCGCCGGGACAGGGGGCGCGAAGGGCTACACCTTC	CASSAGTGGAKGYTF
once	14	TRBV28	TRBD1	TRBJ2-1	TGTGCCAGCAGGGGACAGGGGCACTACAATGAGCAGTTCTTC	CASRGQGHYNEQFF
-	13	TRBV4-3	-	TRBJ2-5	TGCGCCAGCAGCCAAGTAGCGGCAGAGACCCAGTACTTC	CASSQVAAETQYF
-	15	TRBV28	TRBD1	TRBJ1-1	TGTGCCAGCAGTTGGACAGGGGGCATCGTCACTGAAGCTTTCTTT	CASSWTGGIVTEAFF
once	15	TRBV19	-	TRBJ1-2	TGTGCCAGTAGTATATCGACAGCGCGAAACTATGGCTACACCTTC	CASSISTARNYGYTF
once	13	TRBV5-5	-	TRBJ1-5	TGTGCCAGCAGCTTTCAGGGGAATCAGCCCCAGCATTTT	CASSFQGNQPQHF
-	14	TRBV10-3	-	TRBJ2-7	TGTGCCATCAGAGGAACAGGGAGCTCCTACGAGCAGTACTTC	CAIRGTGSSYEQYF
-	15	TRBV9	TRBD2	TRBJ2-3	TGTGCCAGCGCGACCACTAGCGGGAGTACAGATACGCAGTATTTT	CASATTSGSTDTQYF
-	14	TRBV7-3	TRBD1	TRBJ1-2	TGTGCCAGCAGCATTGATGGGACAGCCAATGGCTACACCTTC	CASSIDGTANGYTF
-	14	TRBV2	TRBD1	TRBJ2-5	TGTGCCAGCACTTCCAGGGGGCTCGGGGAGACCCAGTACTTC	CASTSRGLGETQYF
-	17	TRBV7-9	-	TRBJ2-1	TGTGCCAGCAGCTTAGGGGTTAGCGGTGGGTTTGAGAATGAGCAGTTCTTC	CASSLGVSGGFENEQFF